Following are 19 T cell receptor beta chains from one sample sequenced in a study of T cells in Graves' hyperthyroidism and ophthalmopathy. RNA transcripts yielded amplified TCR beta CDR3 regions. HTBI primers were used for first-round RT-PCR of the TCR CDR3. One entry per CDR3 protein, called by TCRdb with MiXCR from the multiplex PCR reads. The table lists 350,000 or so distinct CDR3 sequences, roughly 18% of them singletons. The sequenced sample consisted of blood. The receptors originated from a woman aged 40 to 55 with Graves' ophthalmopathy.

This clonotype was observed a single time. The gene calls are TRBV6-1 and TRBJ2-7; 14 bases fit TRBD2. The V segment lost 6 bases and the J segment 7 bases; nucleotides outside the gene matches: 11. From germline, CDR1 is MNHNS and CDR2 SASEGT. The CDR3 has 16 residues. This CDR3 is CASRETGLAGAGEQYF. The CDR3 nucleotides read TGTGCCAGCAGAGAGACGGGACTAGCGGGAGCGGGTGAGCAGTACTTC.

In its sample, this clonotype was seen many times. The rearrangement uses TRBV18 and TRBJ2-7; 8 bases agree with TRBD1. The germline CDR1 and CDR2 sequences are KGHSH and LQKENI. CDR3 length: 14 residues. V gave up 6 bases and J gave up 6 bases; unmatched junction bases: 10. CDR3 nucleotide sequence: TGTGCCAGCTCCCCCCCGACAGGGGTGGGCGAGCAGTACTTC. This encodes CASSPPTGVGEQYF.

Many counts were recorded for this clonotype. The chain recombines TRBV14 with TRBJ2-7; maybe TRBD2 (6 bases). Trimming shortened V by 0 bases and J by 3 bases, and 18 bases separated the two germline ends. The CDR3 contains 17 residues. Per germline, CDR1 SGHDN and CDR2 FVKESK. CDR3 nucleotide sequence: TGTGCCAGCAGCCAAGATCGGCCAACGGGAGTATTCTACGAGCAGTACTTC. It specifies CASSQDRPTGVFYEQYF.

This clonotype was counted ten times or more. This chain connects TRBV6-5 to TRBJ2-5, with 7 bases fitting TRBD2. The CDR3 consists of 14 residues. V dropped 2 bases and J dropped 3; count of bases not matched to a gene: 3. Germline CDR1 reads MNHEY; CDR2 reads SVGAGI. Here the CDR3 DNA reads TGTGCCAGCAGTTACGGGGGAGGGGAAGAGACCCAGTACTTC. It specifies CASSYGGGEETQYF.

This clonotype was recorded at least ten times. For the CDR3, the DNA is TGCAGTGCTAGTACCCTAGCGCGCCAAGAGACCCAGTACTTC. Amino acids: CSASTLARQETQYF. The rearrangement joins TRBV20-1 to TRBJ2-5; a weak D match, TRBD2 (6 bases). Germline loops: CDR1 DFQATT, CDR2 SNEGSKA (reference sequence). Deletions cut 3 bases from V and 1 base from J, with 12 bases between. There are 14 residues in the CDR3.

Many counts were recorded for this clonotype. The J gene is TRBJ2-2, the V gene TRBV2; D is uncertain. Trimming removed 10 bases at V and 2 bases at J, with 11 bases between. Germline loops: CDR1 SNHLY, CDR2 FYNNEI. This CDR3 has 13 amino acids. In DNA, the CDR3 is TGTGCCACAAAGGGCGTCAACACCGGGGAGCTGTTTTTT. Amino acids: CATKGVNTGELFF.

The chain uses TRBV9 and TRBJ2-5; D is unclear. Germline V gene sequence: CDR1 SGDLS, CDR2 YYNGEE. The ends were cut back, 3 bases at V and 5 bases at J, with 17 bases in the middle. The CDR3 extends over 15 amino acids. DNA of the CDR3: TGTGCCAGCAGCGCTCAGACGTATCCACGGGAGACCCAGTACTTC. Encoded protein: CASSAQTYPRETQYF.

The rearrangement uses TRBV9 and TRBJ2-7; D ambiguous. Germline CDR1 reads SGDLS; CDR2 reads YYNGEE. With 0 bases removed from V and 0 bases from J, the gap between germline ends came to 16 bases. The CDR3 is made up of 17 amino acids. CDR3 in DNA: TGTGCCAGCAGCGTAGGTATCGGCTTGGAGAGCTCCTACGAGCAGTACTTC. Translation gives CASSVGIGLESSYEQYF.

This clonotype was recorded at least ten times. The chain is built from TRBV7-2 and TRBJ2-2; no clear D. This CDR3 has 13 amino acids. The germline V and J ends were trimmed by 5 bases and 7 bases, with 11 bases remaining between them. From germline, CDR1 is SGHTA and CDR2 FQGNSA. The CDR3 region is CASSLKSGGELFF. CDR3 coding DNA: TGTGCCAGCAGCCTAAAGTCGGGCGGGGAGCTGTTTTTT.

The sample holds many counts of this clonotype. V and J are TRBV20-1 and TRBJ1-1; TRBD1 matches at 7 bases. Losses at the gene ends were 8 bases for V and 0 bases for J; bases not matched to a gene: 15. The length of the CDR3 is 16 residues. Germline CDR1 DFQATT, CDR2 SNEGSKA (reference sequence). This CDR3 is CSPRGQGETMNTEAFF. In DNA, the CDR3 is TGCAGTCCACGAGGGCAGGGGGAGACTATGAACACTGAAGCTTTCTTT.

This clonotype occurred many times. The rearrangement joins TRBV11-2 to TRBJ2-7; 10 nucleotides align to TRBD2. With V trimmed by 5 bases and J by 3 bases, 4 bases remained unmatched. CDR3 size: 14 residues. Germline V CDR1 and CDR2: SGHAT, FQNNGV. CDR3 residues: CASSPGLAYYEQYF. CDR3 nucleotide sequence: TGTGCCAGCAGCCCGGGACTAGCGTACTACGAGCAGTACTTC.

This clonotype was detected ten times or more. The chain has TRBV11-2 and TRBJ2-7; 12 nucleotides line up with TRBD2. The germline V gene encodes CDR1 SGHAT and CDR2 FQNNGV. The V gene end was trimmed by 5 bases and the J gene end by 12 bases; junction bases not matched to a gene: 5. The CDR3 length is 12 residues. This CDR3 is CASSRLAGDLYF. DNA for the CDR3: TGTGCCAGCAGCCGACTAGCGGGAGATCTGTACTTC.

There are many counts of this clonotype. This chain connects TRBV7-3 to TRBJ2-2; D may be TRBD1 (5 bases). Looked up from germline, CDR1 is SGHTA and CDR2 is FQGTGA. Trimming shortened V by 1 base and J by 2 bases, and 8 bases separated the two germline ends. This CDR3 is 15 amino acids long. CDR3 sequence: CASSLIGVNTGELFF. DNA for the CDR3: TGTGCCAGCAGCTTAATAGGGGTCAACACCGGGGAGCTGTTTTTT. The full variable domain, rest sourced from reference TRBV7-3 and TRBJ2-2, is GAGVSQTPSNKVTEKGKYVELRCDPISGHTALYWYRQSLGQGPEFLIYFQGTGAADDSGLPNDRFFAVRPEGSVSTLKIQRTERGDSAVYLCASSLIGVNTGELFFGEGSRLTVL.

This clonotype was counted at least ten times. The V gene is TRBV12-5, the J gene TRBJ2-5; 11 bases align to TRBD2. Germline CDR1 reads LGHNT; CDR2 reads FRNRAP. Trimming cost V 6 bases and J 2 bases; bases outside gene matches: 8. The length of the CDR3 is 16 residues. The CDR3 DNA sequence: TGTGCTAGTGGCCATGGACTAGCGGGCCTTCAAGAGACCCAGTACTTC. This encodes CASGHGLAGLQETQYF.

In its sample, this clonotype was seen many times. This chain links TRBV27 with TRBJ2-2; 8 bases match TRBD1. V lost 6 bases, J lost 7 bases, and 7 bases stayed unmatched. Germline V lookup: CDR1 MNHEY, CDR2 SMNVEV (reference sequence). This CDR3 region has 14 residues. CDR3 in DNA: TGTGCCAGCAGCGACAGGGGAAGGGGCGGGGAGCTGTTTTTT. Its protein product is CASSDRGRGGELFF.

This clonotype occurred many times. V usage is TRBV29-1 and J usage is TRBJ2-4; 7 bases map to TRBD1. The CDR3 covers 14 residues. Germline assignment: CDR1 SQVTM and CDR2 ANQGSEA. Unmatched junction bases numbered 9, after V lost 7 bases and J lost 3 bases. The DNA for the CDR3 is TGCAGCGCCAGACAGGGAATGGTCAAAAACATTCAGTACTTC. Translation: CSARQGMVKNIQYF. Filled out from reference TRBV29-1 and TRBJ2-4, the complete variable domain reads SAVISQKPSRDICQRGTSLTIQCQVDSQVTMMFWYRQQPGQSLTLIATANQGSEATYESGFVIDKFPISRPNLTFSTLTVSNMSPEDSSIYLCSARQGMVKNIQYFGAGTRLSVL.

This clonotype was seen many times. The genes are TRBV5-1 and TRBJ2-2, with 9 bases lining up with TRBD2. Germline assignment: CDR1 SGHRS and CDR2 YFSETQ. The CDR3 loop spans 16 amino acids. J was trimmed by 4 bases and V by 1 base; bases with no gene match: 5. The CDR3 DNA sequence: TGCGCCAGCAGCTTGAGAGCGGGAGGCGGCACCGGGGAGCTGTTTTTT. Translation: CASSLRAGGGTGELFF.

This clonotype was picked up many times. The chain has TRBV20-1 and TRBJ2-7; D is uncertain. This CDR3 contains 13 residues. The ends were cut back, 0 bases at V and 3 bases at J, with 9 bases in the middle. Germline assignment: CDR1 DFQATT and CDR2 SNEGSKA (reference sequence). The CDR3 bases are TGCAGTGCTAGAGACAGGATAAACTACGAGCAGTACTTC. It is translated as CSARDRINYEQYF.

This clonotype was recorded at least ten times. This chain connects TRBV7-2 to TRBJ2-7, with TRBD2 matching 9 bases. V lost 3 bases to trimming and J lost 2 bases; unmatched junction nucleotides: 5. This CDR3 is built from 15 residues. Germline CDR1 SGHTA, CDR2 FQGNSA. CDR3 bases: TGTGCCAGCAGCTTCGTTCCTAGCGGGACCTACGAGCAGTACTTC. Translated, it gives CASSFVPSGTYEQYF.